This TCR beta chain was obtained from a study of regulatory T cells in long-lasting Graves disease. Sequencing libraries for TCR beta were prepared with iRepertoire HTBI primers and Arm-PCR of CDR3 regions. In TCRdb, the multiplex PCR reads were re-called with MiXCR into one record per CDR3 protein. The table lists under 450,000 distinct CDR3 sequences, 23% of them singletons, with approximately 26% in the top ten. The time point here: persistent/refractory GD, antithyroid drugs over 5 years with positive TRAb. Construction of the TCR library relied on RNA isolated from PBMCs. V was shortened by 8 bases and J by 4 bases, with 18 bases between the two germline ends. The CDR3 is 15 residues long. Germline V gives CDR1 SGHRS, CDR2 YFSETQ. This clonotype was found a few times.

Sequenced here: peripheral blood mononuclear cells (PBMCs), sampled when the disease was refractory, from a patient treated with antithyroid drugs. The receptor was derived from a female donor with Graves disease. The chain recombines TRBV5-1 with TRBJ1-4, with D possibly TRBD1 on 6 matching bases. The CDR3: CASKRGAQGNEKLFF. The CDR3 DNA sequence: TGCGCCAGTAAACGGGGGGCGCAGGGTAATGAAAAACTGTTTTTT.